These 13 T cell receptor beta chains came from one sample sequenced in a study of T cell responses to AZD1222 COVID-19 vaccine. Generated by immunoSEQ multiplex PCR, the TCRdb table keeps only in-frame clones and is missing some. The data contain approximately 180,000 clones, 85% to 90% of them singletons. The specimen comprised peripheral blood, sampled on day 0 of AZD1222 vaccination. Receptors were obtained from an adult in good health.

The rearrangement uses TRBV27 and TRBJ1-1; weak D call: TRBD1 (6 bases). The CDR3 runs 13 residues. V was cut by 5 bases and J by 10 bases, with 17 bases left in between. CDR1 and CDR2 (germline): MNHEY, SMNVEV (reference sequence). Here the CDR3 DNA reads TGTGCCAGCAGTCCAACGACAGGAATCCTAGCTTTCTTT. Translating gives CASSPTTGILAFF.

This chain links TRBV5-5 with TRBJ2-3; no definite D call. The CDR3 consists of 14 residues. Germline lookup yields CDR1 SGHKS and CDR2 YYEKEE (reference sequence). Deletions cut 2 bases from V and 2 bases from J, with 9 bases between. CDR3 nucleotides: TGTGCCAGCAGCTTTGGACGAGACACAGATACGCAGTATTTT. Its protein is CASSFGRDTDTQYF. The full variable domain, completed using reference TRBV5-5 and TRBJ2-3, is DAGVTQSPTHLIKTRGQQVTLRCSPISGHKSVSWYQQVLGQGPQFIFQYYEKEERGRGNFPDRFSARQFPNYSSELNVNALLLGDSALYLCASSFGRDTDTQYFGPGTRLTVL.

The chain links TRBV4-3 to TRBJ2-7, with D tentatively TRBD1 (6 bases). The V gene's germline CDR1 is LGHNA and CDR2 YSLEER. The CDR3 runs 14 residues. V was shortened by 3 bases and J by 4 bases, with 13 bases between the two germline ends. CDR3: CASSQDTGKYEQYF. The CDR3 DNA sequence: TGCGCCAGCAGCCAGGACACAGGGAAATACGAGCAGTACTTC.

The chain has TRBV28 and TRBJ2-7; D remains ambiguous. CDR3 length equals 16 residues. The V end lost 3 bases, the J end lost 3 bases, and 18 bases lay between the germline ends. Germline loops: CDR1 MDHEN, CDR2 SYDVKM. This CDR3 is CASSFQGPSISYEQYF. In nucleotides, the CDR3 is TGTGCCAGCAGTTTCCAAGGACCCTCTATTAGCTACGAGCAGTACTTC.

Only one count was recorded for this clone. The chain carries TRBV18 and TRBJ2-5; D gene ambiguous. The CDR3 runs to 14 residues. The germline gives CDR1 KGHSH, CDR2 LQKENI. V shed 2 bases and J shed 5 bases, with 12 bases lying between them. The DNA of the CDR3 is TGTGCCAGCTCACCAGGTCCAGGTGGGGAGACCCAGTACTTC. This translates into CASSPGPGGETQYF.

The chain recombines TRBV7-6 with TRBJ1-2, with TRBD1 as a possible D gene (5 bases). The V end lost 1 base, the J end lost 7 bases, and 19 bases lay between the germline ends. The CDR3 extends over 16 amino acids. The V gene's germline CDR1 is SGHVS and CDR2 FNYEAQ. CDR3 loop: CASSLGRDPRGIGYTF. CDR3 bases: TGTGCCAGCAGCTTAGGCCGGGACCCAAGGGGAATTGGCTACACCTTC.

The chain couples TRBV5-8 to TRBJ2-3; a possible D gene is TRBD2 (5 bases). The germline V and J ends were trimmed by 0 bases and 2 bases, with 10 bases remaining between them. This CDR3 region has 15 residues. Per the germline V gene, CDR1 is SGHTS and CDR2 is YDEGEE. CDR3 protein: CASSLGVGDTDTQYF. CDR3 DNA sequence: TGTGCCAGCAGCTTGGGGGTCGGGGACACAGATACGCAGTATTTT.

This clone occurred once. The chain combines TRBV18 with TRBJ1-5; D is undetermined. The CDR3 length is 13 residues. V was cut by 2 bases and J by 6 bases, with 8 bases left in between. Germline-derived CDR1 and CDR2 are KGHSH and LQKENI. The DNA for the CDR3 is TGTGCCAGCTCACCAGGGTTGACTCAGCCCCAGCATTTT. Amino acids: CASSPGLTQPQHF. Together with reference TRBV18 and TRBJ1-5, the CDR3 gives the full variable domain: NAGVMQNPRHLVRRRGQEARLRCSPMKGHSHVYWYRQLPEEGLKFMVYLQKENIIDESGMPKERFSAEFPKEGPSILRIQQVVRGDSAAYFCASSPGLTQPQHFGDGTRLSIL.

J is TRBJ1-5 and V is TRBV27, with 11 bases fitting TRBD1. With 5 bases clipped from V and 6 bases from J, the junction kept 6 bases outside the gene matches. CDR3 length: 15 amino acids. Germline CDR1 MNHEY, CDR2 SMNVEV (reference sequence). The CDR3: CASSPDRGRVQPQHF. The CDR3 DNA is TGTGCCAGCAGTCCGGACAGGGGGCGCGTTCAGCCCCAGCATTTT.

This chain connects TRBV4-2 to TRBJ1-2; 10 positions match TRBD1. Looked up from germline, CDR1 is LGHNA and CDR2 is YNFKEQ. J was trimmed by 0 bases and V by 2 bases; bases with no gene match: 3. This CDR3 is built from 16 residues. The CDR3, as DNA: TGTGCCAGCAGCCAAATGACAGGGGGCGCTAACTATGGCTACACCTTC. Its protein is CASSQMTGGANYGYTF.

The rearrangement joins TRBV14 to TRBJ1-2; D is undetermined. The CDR3 length is 14 residues. CDR1 is SGHDN and CDR2 is FVKESK in the germline V gene. V gave up 0 bases and J gave up 5 bases, with 10 bases separating them. This chain's CDR3 is CASSQDGRLYGYTF. The CDR3 region has the DNA TGTGCCAGCAGCCAAGATGGCAGACTATATGGCTACACCTTC.

The V call is TRBV3-1 (or the pseudogene TRBV3-2), the J call TRBJ1-1, with D hard to call. The CDR3 consists of 13 residues. V gave up 4 bases and J gave up 8 bases, with 14 bases separating them. Germline V CDR1 and CDR2: LGHDT, YNNKEL (reference sequence). The CDR3 DNA sequence: TGTGCCAGCAGCCCGAGGGAACAGCTCGAAGCTTTCTTT. Protein sequence: CASSPREQLEAFF.

Only one count was recorded for this clone. This chain links TRBV7-6 with TRBJ2-1, with 8 bases matching TRBD2. The V gene end was trimmed by 5 bases and the J gene end by 0 bases; junction bases not matched to a gene: 3. The CDR3 extends over 15 amino acids. Germline V lookup: CDR1 SGHVS, CDR2 FNYEAQ. The CDR3 loop reads CASSRTSTSYNEQFF. The CDR3 DNA follows: TGTGCCAGCAGCCGGACTAGCACCTCCTACAATGAGCAGTTCTTC.